This T cell receptor beta chain was captured in a study of T cells in Graves' hyperthyroidism and ophthalmopathy. Amplified TCR beta CDR3 regions came from RNA transcripts. The primer set for the first-round RT-PCR of the TCR CDR3 was HTBI. MiXCR, run by TCRdb on the multiplex PCR reads, gives a single entry per CDR3 protein. The sample contains under 250,000 distinct CDR3 sequences, under 20% of which appear only once. Extraction of PBMCs used 8 to 10 ml of fresh peripheral blood. CDR1 is SGHNT and CDR2 is YENEEA in the germline V gene. CDR3 length: 13 amino acids. V lost 2 bases to trimming and J lost 5 bases, with 10 bases between them.

The sample was blood. The chain links TRBV11-3 to TRBJ2-7; TRBD1 might be the D (5 bases). The source of this sequence is a man aged 45-60 years with Graves' hyperthyroidism. CDR3 in amino acids: CASSLSGHNEQYF. The CDR3 coding sequence is TGTGCCAGCAGCTTATCAGGGCACAACGAGCAGTACTTC.